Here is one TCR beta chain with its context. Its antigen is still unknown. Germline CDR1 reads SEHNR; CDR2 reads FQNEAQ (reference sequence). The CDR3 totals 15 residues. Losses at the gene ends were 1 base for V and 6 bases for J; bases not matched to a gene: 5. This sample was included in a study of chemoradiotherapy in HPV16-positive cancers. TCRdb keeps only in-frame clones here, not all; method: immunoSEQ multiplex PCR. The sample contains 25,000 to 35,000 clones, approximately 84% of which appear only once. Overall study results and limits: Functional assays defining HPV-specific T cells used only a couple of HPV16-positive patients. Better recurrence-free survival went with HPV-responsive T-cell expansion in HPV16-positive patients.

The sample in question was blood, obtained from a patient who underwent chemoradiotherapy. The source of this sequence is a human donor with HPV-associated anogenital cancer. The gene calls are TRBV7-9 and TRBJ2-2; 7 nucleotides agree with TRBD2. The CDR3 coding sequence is TGTGCCAGCAGCTTAGGTACTAGCGAGGCCGGGGAGCTGTTTTTT. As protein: CASSLGTSEAGELFF.